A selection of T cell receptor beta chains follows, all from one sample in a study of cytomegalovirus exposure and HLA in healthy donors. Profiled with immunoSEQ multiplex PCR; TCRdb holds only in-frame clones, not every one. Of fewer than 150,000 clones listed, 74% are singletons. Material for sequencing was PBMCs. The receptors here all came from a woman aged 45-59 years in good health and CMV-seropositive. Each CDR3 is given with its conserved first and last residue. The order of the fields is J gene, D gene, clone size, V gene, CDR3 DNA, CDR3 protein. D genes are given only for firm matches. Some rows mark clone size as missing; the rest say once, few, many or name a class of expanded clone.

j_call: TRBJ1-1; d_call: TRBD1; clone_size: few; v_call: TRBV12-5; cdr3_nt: TGTGCTAGTGGTTTGGAGGGGACAGGGCGAGAAGCTTTCTTT; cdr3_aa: CASGLEGTGREAFF
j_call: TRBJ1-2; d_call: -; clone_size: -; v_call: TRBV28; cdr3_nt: TGTGCCAGCAGTCCCTTGACAGGAGTTGGCTATGGCTACACCTTC; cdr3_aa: CASSPLTGVGYGYTF
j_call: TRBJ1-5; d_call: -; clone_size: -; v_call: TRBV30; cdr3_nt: TGTGCCTGGAGTGTACGCTCGGTTTATAGCAATCAGCCCCAGCATTTT; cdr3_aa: CAWSVRSVYSNQPQHF
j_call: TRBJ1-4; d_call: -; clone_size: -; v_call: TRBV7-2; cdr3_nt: TGTGCCAGCAGCTTAAGAAGCCAAGCAACTAATGAAAAACTGTTTTTT; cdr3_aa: CASSLRSQATNEKLFF
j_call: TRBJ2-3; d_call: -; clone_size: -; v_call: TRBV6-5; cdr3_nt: TGTGCCAGCAGTTACGCTAGCATCCCAGATACGCAGTATTTT; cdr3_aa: CASSYASIPDTQYF
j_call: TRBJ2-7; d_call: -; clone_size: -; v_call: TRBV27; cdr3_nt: TGTGCCAGCAGTCCCCAGGGTTACGAGCAGTACTTC; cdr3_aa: CASSPQGYEQYF
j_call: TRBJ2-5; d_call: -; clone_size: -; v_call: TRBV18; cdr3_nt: TGTGCCAGCTCACCCCCGGGTGTTGGGGGGAGCCAAGAGACCCAGTACTTC; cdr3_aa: CASSPPGVGGSQETQYF
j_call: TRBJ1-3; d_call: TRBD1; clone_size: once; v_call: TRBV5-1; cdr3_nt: TGCGCCAGCAGCTTAGGAGGACAGGGGAGCGTCACTGGAAACACCATATATTTT; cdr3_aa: CASSLGGQGSVTGNTIYF
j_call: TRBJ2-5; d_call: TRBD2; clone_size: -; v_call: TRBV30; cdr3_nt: TGTGCGGGATCAAGCGGGGGGCTCCAAGAGACCCAGTACTTC; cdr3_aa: CAGSSGGLQETQYF
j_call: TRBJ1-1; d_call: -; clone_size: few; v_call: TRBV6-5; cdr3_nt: TGTGCCAGCAGTTCCGGCCAGGTGCTCACTGAAGCTTTCTTT; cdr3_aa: CASSSGQVLTEAFF
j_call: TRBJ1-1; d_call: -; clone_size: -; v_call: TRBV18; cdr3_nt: TGTGCCAGCGCGACATACTTGACACAGAACACTGAAGCTTTCTTT; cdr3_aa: CASATYLTQNTEAFF
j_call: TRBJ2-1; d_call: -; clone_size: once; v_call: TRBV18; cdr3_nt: TGTGCCAGCTCACCTCTGACCGACAGGGGAGGGTCAGGCGGGTACAATGAGCAGTTCTTC; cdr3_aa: CASSPLTDRGGSGGYNEQFF
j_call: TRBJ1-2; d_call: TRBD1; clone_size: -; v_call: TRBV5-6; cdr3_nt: TGTGCCAGCAGCAAACAGGGGGGGAACTATGGCTACACCTTC; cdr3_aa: CASSKQGGNYGYTF
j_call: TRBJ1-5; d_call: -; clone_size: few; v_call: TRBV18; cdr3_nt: TGTGCCAGCTCACTACAGGATAATAGCAATCAGCCCCAGCATTTT; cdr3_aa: CASSLQDNSNQPQHF
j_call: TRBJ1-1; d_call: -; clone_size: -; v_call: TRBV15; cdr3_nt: TGTGCCACCAGCAGAGAGACGGGCACTGAAGCTTTCTTT; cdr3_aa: CATSRETGTEAFF
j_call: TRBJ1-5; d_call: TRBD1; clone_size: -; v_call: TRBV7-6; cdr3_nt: TGTGCCAGCAGCTTTACCTCACAGGGGAATCAGCCCCAGCATTTT; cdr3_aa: CASSFTSQGNQPQHF